The 19 T cell receptor beta chains below come from one sample, sequenced in a study of blood T cell repertoires in COVID-19. Measured with immunoSEQ multiplex PCR; TCRdb has only the in-frame clones, and not every one. The sample has 150,000 to 200,000 clones; more than 75% are singletons. The source material was PBMCs or T cells enriched from blood (not recorded which). Receptors originate from a man aged 40-49 years who had recovered from COVID-19.

The J gene is TRBJ1-5, the V gene TRBV10-1; the D gene is possibly TRBD1 (6 bases). The length of the CDR3 is 15 residues. Germline assignment: CDR1 WNHNN and CDR2 SYGVQD (reference sequence). Trimming cost V 7 bases and J 1 base, with 14 bases left between them. As DNA, the CDR3 is TGCGCCAGCATCACAGGGTTAGGGAGCAATCAGCCCCAGCATTTT. It yields the protein CASITGLGSNQPQHF.

This sequence joins TRBV9 and TRBJ1-2; a possible D gene is TRBD1 (5 bases). This CDR3 spans 14 amino acids. Germline values: CDR1 SGDLS, CDR2 YYNGEE. Trimming left V 2 bases short and J 5 bases short, with 13 bases between. The CDR3 loop is CASSVAGKDYGYTF. The CDR3 DNA reads TGTGCCAGCAGCGTGGCAGGGAAGGATTATGGCTACACCTTC. Complete variable domain (other parts from reference TRBV9 and TRBJ1-2): DSGVTQTPKHLITATGQRVTLRCSPRSGDLSVYWYQQSLDQGLQFLIQYYNGEERAKGNILERFSAQQFPDLHSELNLSSLELGDSALYFCASSVAGKDYGYTFGSGTRLTVV.

The J gene is TRBJ1-2, the V gene TRBV4-2; D not certain. Germline CDR1 and CDR2: LGHNA and YNFKEQ. V gave up 0 bases and J gave up 0 bases, with 8 bases separating them. This CDR3 is built from 15 residues. CDR3 nucleotide sequence: TGTGCCAGCAGCCAAGATGACGGGACTAACTATGGCTACACCTTC. Translating it yields CASSQDDGTNYGYTF.

The V gene is TRBV7-9, the J gene TRBJ1-5; TRBD1 matches at 9 bases. The V and J ends lost 5 bases and 7 bases, in that order; junction bases with no gene match: 15. CDR3 length: 17 amino acids. Per the germline V gene, CDR1 is SEHNR and CDR2 is FQNEAQ (reference sequence). The CDR3 here is CASSPTADRGGWQPQHF. The CDR3 DNA is TGTGCCAGCAGCCCAACCGCGGACAGGGGTGGATGGCAGCCCCAGCATTTT.

The CDR3 coding sequence is TGTGCCAGCAGGGGCAGGATCTCCTACGAGCAGTACTTC. Protein: CASRGRISYEQYF. The chain uses TRBV6-5 and TRBJ2-7, with D uncertain. The CDR3 spans 13 residues. From germline, CDR1 is MNHEY and CDR2 SVGAGI. Trimming removed 6 bases at V and 0 bases at J, with 9 bases between.

The gene calls are TRBV7-6 and TRBJ1-1; D possibly corresponds to TRBD1 (5 bases). This CDR3 region has 17 residues. The germline V and J ends were trimmed by 7 bases and 0 bases, with 21 bases remaining between them. Germline V lookup: CDR1 SGHVS, CDR2 FNYEAQ. In DNA, the CDR3 is TGTGCCAGCAACAACCTCCCGGGTGGGGGGATGAACACTGAAGCTTTCTTT. This sequence encodes CASNNLPGGGMNTEAFF.

The chain has TRBV11-2 and TRBJ1-1; D is undetermined. Germline V lookup: CDR1 SGHAT, CDR2 FQNNGV. The CDR3 is 13 residues long. V shed 4 bases and J shed 0 bases, with 6 bases lying between them. Here the CDR3 reads CASSSYMNTEAFF. CDR3 DNA: TGTGCCAGCAGCTCATACATGAACACTGAAGCTTTCTTT.

This chain connects TRBV19 to TRBJ2-5; 11 positions match TRBD2. Trimming removed 4 bases from V and 0 bases from J; junction bases left unmatched: 4. Looked up from germline, CDR1 is LNHDA and CDR2 is SQIVND (reference sequence). The CDR3 is made up of 16 amino acids. CDR3 DNA: TGTGCCAGTAGTACGGGACTAGCGGTGTACCAAGAGACCCAGTACTTC. It specifies CASSTGLAVYQETQYF.

V usage is TRBV4-1 and J usage is TRBJ2-7, with 7 positions matching TRBD1. CDR3 length: 15 residues. V was pared by 4 bases and J by 0 bases, with 6 bases of the junction left unmatched. The germline CDR1 and CDR2 sequences are MGHRA and YSYEKL. As DNA, the CDR3 is TGCGCCAGCAGCCGTTCCCGGGACAGCTCCTACGAGCAGTACTTC. This sequence encodes CASSRSRDSSYEQYF.

The rearrangement joins TRBV19 to TRBJ2-2, with TRBD2 as a possible D gene (6 bases). V was trimmed by 1 base and J by 3 bases, leaving 9 bases between them. This CDR3 spans 15 amino acids. In germline, CDR1 is LNHDA, CDR2 SQIVND (reference sequence). Here the CDR3 reads CASSIGGRYTGELFF. The CDR3 bases are TGTGCCAGTAGTATAGGGGGGAGGTACACCGGGGAGCTGTTTTTT.

The V and J genes are TRBV5-5 and TRBJ1-2; no reliable D call. Germline V lookup: CDR1 SGHKS, CDR2 YYEKEE (reference sequence). This CDR3 spans 13 amino acids. Trimming shortened V by 0 bases and J by 4 bases, and 7 bases separated the two germline ends. The CDR3 nucleotides are TGTGCCAGCAGCTTGGGAGGCAGCTATGGCTACACCTTC. This gives the protein CASSLGGSYGYTF. Complete variable domain (other parts from reference TRBV5-5 and TRBJ1-2): DAGVTQSPTHLIKTRGQQVTLRCSPISGHKSVSWYQQVLGQGPQFIFQYYEKEERGRGNFPDRFSARQFPNYSSELNVNALLLGDSALYLCASSLGGSYGYTFGSGTRLTVV.

The V gene is TRBV9, the J gene TRBJ1-2; D gene unclear. V was cut by 4 bases and J by 8 bases, with 21 bases left in between. This CDR3 is built from 15 residues. Germline CDR1 SGDLS, CDR2 YYNGEE. The CDR3 DNA is TGTGCCAGCAGCTCAGGACCGGACTTCATGGGGGGCTACACCTTC. Protein product: CASSSGPDFMGGYTF.

The chain uses TRBV5-8 and TRBJ1-2; D is ambiguous. This CDR3 has 13 residues. Per the germline V gene, CDR1 is SGHTS and CDR2 is YDEGEE. The V and J ends lost 4 bases and 4 bases respectively, with 11 bases between them. The CDR3, as DNA: TGTGCCAGCAGCCCCCAGGATCGCTATGGCTACACCTTC. This sequence encodes CASSPQDRYGYTF. Using reference TRBV5-8 and TRBJ1-2 for the parts outside the CDR3, the full variable domain is EAGVTQSPTHLIKTRGQQATLRCSPISGHTSVYWYQQALGLGLQFLLWYDEGEERNRGNFPPRFSGRQFPNYSSELNVNALELEDSALYLCASSPQDRYGYTFGSGTRLTVV.

The chain carries TRBV2 and TRBJ2-3, with D possibly being TRBD1 (5 bases). V lost 4 bases, J lost 5 bases, and 10 bases lay in between. This CDR3 has 13 residues. Germline CDR1 and CDR2: SNHLY and FYNNEI. Here the CDR3 reads CASSGRALDTQYF. The DNA for the CDR3 is TGTGCCAGCAGTGGCAGGGCTTTAGATACGCAGTATTTT.

The genes are TRBV2 and TRBJ1-4; 7 bases map to TRBD1. Germline trimming cut 6 bases from V and 4 bases from J; bases unmatched to any gene: 8. CDR3 length: 15 amino acids. CDR1 is SNHLY, CDR2 FYNNEI, per germline. For the CDR3, the DNA is TGTGCCAGCAGGGCCCGACAGGGAATTAATGAAAAACTGTTTTTT. It is translated as CASRARQGINEKLFF.

This sequence joins TRBV3-1 (or the pseudogene TRBV3-2) and TRBJ2-5; the match to TRBD2 covers 7 bases. Looked up from germline, CDR1 is LGHDT and CDR2 is YNNKEL (reference sequence). V gave up 5 bases and J gave up 2 bases; unmatched junction bases: 11. The CDR3 runs 16 residues. The DNA for the CDR3 is TGTGCCAGCAGCACCCGATCGGGACTAATGCAAGAGACCCAGTACTTC. Its protein product is CASSTRSGLMQETQYF.

The V gene is TRBV5-1, the J gene TRBJ2-3; 9 positions match TRBD2. CDR1 is SGHRS, CDR2 YFSETQ, per germline. The CDR3 is 16 residues long. V dropped 4 bases and J dropped 3; count of bases not matched to a gene: 9. CDR3 coding DNA: TGCGCCAGCAGCGTCTCCCCAGCGGGGGGAACAGATACGCAGTATTTT. Translated: CASSVSPAGGTDTQYF.

This clone has more than one count but fewer than ten. In DNA, the CDR3 is TGTGTCAGAAGCTTAGTGGGACAGGGCCCCGAGCAGTACGTC. Translated, it gives CVRSLVGQGPEQYV. This chain uses TRBV7-5 with TRBJ2-7; TRBD1 reflects the table's D call only, with no check against the DNA. TRBV7-5 is termed a pseudogene. CDR3 length equals 14 residues.

The sample holds a few counts of this clone. This sequence joins TRBV19 and TRBJ1-3; TRBD1 agrees at 7 bases. Losses at the gene ends were 4 bases for V and 0 bases for J; bases not matched to a gene: 6. The CDR3 is 16 amino acids. Germline CDR1 LNHDA, CDR2 SQIVND (reference sequence). The CDR3 DNA reads TGTGCCAGTAGTAGCGGACAGGCTATCTCTGGAAACACCATATATTTT. Translating it yields CASSSGQAISGNTIYF.